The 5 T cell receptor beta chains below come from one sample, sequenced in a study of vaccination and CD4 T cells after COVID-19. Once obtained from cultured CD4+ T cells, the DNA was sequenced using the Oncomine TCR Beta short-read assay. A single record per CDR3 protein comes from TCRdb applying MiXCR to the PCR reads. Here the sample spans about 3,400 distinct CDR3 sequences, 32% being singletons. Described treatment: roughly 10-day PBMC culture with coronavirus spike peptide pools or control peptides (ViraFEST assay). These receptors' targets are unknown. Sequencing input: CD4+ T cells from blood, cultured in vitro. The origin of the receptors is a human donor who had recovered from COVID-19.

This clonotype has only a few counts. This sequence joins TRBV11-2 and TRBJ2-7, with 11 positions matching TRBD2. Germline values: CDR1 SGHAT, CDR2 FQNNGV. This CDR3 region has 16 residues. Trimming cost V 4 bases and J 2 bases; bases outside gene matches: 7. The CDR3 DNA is TGTGCCAGCAGCTCCCGACTAGCGGGAACCCCCTACGAGCAGTACTTC. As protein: CASSSRLAGTPYEQYF.

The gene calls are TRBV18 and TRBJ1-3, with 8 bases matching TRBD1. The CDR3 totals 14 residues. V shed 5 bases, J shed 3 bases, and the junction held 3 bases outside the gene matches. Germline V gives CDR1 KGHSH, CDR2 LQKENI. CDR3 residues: CASSSGTGGNTIYF. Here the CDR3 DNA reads TGTGCCAGCTCATCCGGGACAGGTGGAAACACCATATATTTT.

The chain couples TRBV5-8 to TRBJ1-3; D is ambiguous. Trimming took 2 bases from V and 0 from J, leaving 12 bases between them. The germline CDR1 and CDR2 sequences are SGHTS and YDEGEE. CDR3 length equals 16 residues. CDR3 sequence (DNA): TGTGCCAGCAGCTTCGGACTGACTGCCTCTGGAAACACCATATATTTT. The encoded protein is CASSFGLTASGNTIYF.

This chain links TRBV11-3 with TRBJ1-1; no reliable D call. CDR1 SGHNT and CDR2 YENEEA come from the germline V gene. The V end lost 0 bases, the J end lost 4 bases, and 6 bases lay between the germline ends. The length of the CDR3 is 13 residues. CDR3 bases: TGTGCCAGCAGCTTAGAACAGTCCACTGAAGCTTTCTTT. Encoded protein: CASSLEQSTEAFF.

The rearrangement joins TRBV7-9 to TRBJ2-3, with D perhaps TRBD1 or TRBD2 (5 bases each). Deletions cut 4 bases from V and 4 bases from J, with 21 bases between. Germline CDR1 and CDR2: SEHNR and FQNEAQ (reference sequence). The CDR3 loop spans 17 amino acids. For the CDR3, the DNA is TGTGCCAGCAGCTCCCCGGGTCGGGACCTGAAGGCAGATACGCAGTATTTT. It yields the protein CASSSPGRDLKADTQYF.